Reported below is one T cell receptor (beta chain). The record originates from a study of T cells expressing NK-cell markers. For the study at large: Just one sequenced donor of eight was HCMV-seronegative, while seven were seropositive.

Per germline, CDR1 SGHTA and CDR2 FQGNSA. This CDR3 has 15 amino acids. From the 5' RACE reads, TCRdb lists one entry per CDR3 protein and no DNA. The sample's table shows about 260,000 distinct CDR3 sequences. Sequenced: blood T cells: a sorted CD56 or NKG2C T cell subset, CD4+ or CD8+ T cells, or bulk PBMC T cells (not recorded which). The TCR comes from a woman between 18 and 70 years old in good health. The chain uses TRBV7-2 and TRBJ1-4; the D call from TCRdb, TRBD1, cannot be confirmed without DNA. The CDR3 region is CASSSPGGTNEKLFF.